Below, one T cell receptor (beta chain) is given with its context. Its antigen remains unknown. The data stem from a study of cytomegalovirus exposure and HLA in healthy donors. The study ran its PCR with 60 Vbeta and 13 Jbeta primers. TCRdb's table, derived via immunoSEQ multiplex PCR, lists solely in-frame clones and lacks some. The sample's table shows about 160,000 clones. CDR3 length: 14 residues. Trimming removed 6 bases at V and 5 bases at J, with 13 bases between. The germline CDR1 and CDR2 sequences are SGHVS and FNYEAQ. Study outcomes and limitations: Most CMV-associated TCR beta chains were later found to appear HLA-restricted.

This clonotype was sampled from a woman aged 60-75 years in good health and CMV-seronegative. The chain is built from TRBV7-6 and TRBJ1-4, with D maybe TRBD1 (6 bases). The sequenced material came from PBMCs. CDR3 loop: CASSQQGNNEKLFF. The CDR3 nucleotides are TGTGCCAGCAGTCAACAGGGCAACAATGAAAAACTGTTTTTT.